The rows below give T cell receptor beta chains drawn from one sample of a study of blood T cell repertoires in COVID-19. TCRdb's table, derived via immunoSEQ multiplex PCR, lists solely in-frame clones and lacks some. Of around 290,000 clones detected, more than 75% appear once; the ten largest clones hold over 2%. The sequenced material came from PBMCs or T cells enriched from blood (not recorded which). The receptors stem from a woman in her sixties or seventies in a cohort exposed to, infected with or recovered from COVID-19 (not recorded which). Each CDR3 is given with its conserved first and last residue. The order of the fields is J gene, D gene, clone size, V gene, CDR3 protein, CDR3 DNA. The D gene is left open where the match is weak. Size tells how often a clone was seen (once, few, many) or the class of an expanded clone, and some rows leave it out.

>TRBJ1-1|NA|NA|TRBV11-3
CASSLRDTEAFF
TGTGCCAGCAGTCTTCGGGACACTGAAGCTTTCTTT
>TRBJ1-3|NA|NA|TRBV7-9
CASSLLGAYGNTIYF
TGTGCCAGCAGCTTACTGGGGGCTTACGGAAACACCATATATTTT
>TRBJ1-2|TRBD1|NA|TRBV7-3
CASSATGGNYGYTF
TGTGCCAGCAGCGCGACAGGGGGCAACTATGGCTACACCTTC
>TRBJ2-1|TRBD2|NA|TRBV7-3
CASSLIRGSSYNEQFF
TGTGCCAGCAGCTTAATTCGCGGGAGCTCCTACAATGAGCAGTTCTTC
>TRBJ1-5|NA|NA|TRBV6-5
CASRRTNMGNQPQHF
TGTGCCAGCCGCCGGACAAACATGGGCAATCAGCCCCAGCATTTT
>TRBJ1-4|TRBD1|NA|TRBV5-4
CASTSTGGANEKLFF
TGTGCCAGCACCAGCACAGGGGGCGCGAATGAAAAACTGTTTTTT
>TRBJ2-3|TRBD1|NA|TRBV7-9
CASSLRQGPTDTQYF
TGTGCCAGCAGCTTAAGACAGGGACCCACAGATACGCAGTATTTT
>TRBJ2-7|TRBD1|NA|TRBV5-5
CASSLVGQGARGQYF
TGTGCCAGCAGCTTGGTTGGGCAGGGGGCGCGGGGGCAGTACTTC
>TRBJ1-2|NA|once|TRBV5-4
CASKIDSNYGYTF
TGTGCCAGCAAAATCGACAGTAACTATGGCTACACCTTC
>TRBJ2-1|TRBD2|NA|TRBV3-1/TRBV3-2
CASSQDTPLATSGTNEQFF
TGTGCCAGCAGCCAAGATACCCCCCTAGCGACTAGCGGAACCAATGAGCAGTTCTTC
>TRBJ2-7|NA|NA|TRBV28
CASSPPGVGIYEQYF
TGTGCCAGCAGTCCCCCGGGGGTCGGAATCTACGAGCAGTACTTC
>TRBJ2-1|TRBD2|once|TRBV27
CASTPHPALAGVYNEQFF
TGTGCCAGCACCCCCCACCCCGCCCTAGCGGGAGTCTACAATGAGCAGTTCTTC
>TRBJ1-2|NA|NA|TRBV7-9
CASSLGPPFSGFDGYTF
TGTGCCAGCAGCTTAGGCCCTCCTTTTTCCGGGTTTGATGGCTACACCTTC
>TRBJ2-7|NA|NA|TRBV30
CAWSVRTAPYEQYF
TGTGCCTGGAGTGTACGCACCGCGCCCTACGAGCAGTACTTC
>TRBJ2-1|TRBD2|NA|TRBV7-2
CASSLVGGPSYNEQFF
TGTGCCAGCAGCTTAGTGGGAGGGCCTTCCTACAATGAGCAGTTCTTC
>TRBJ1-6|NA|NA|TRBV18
CASSQAGVGNSPLHF
TGTGCCAGCTCACAGGCAGGGGTCGGGAATTCACCCCTCCACTTT
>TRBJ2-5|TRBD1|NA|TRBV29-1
CSASGQAVQETQYF
TGCAGCGCGAGTGGACAGGCAGTTCAAGAGACCCAGTACTTC
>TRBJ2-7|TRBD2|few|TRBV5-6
CASSFWRLAGGGIYEQYF
TGTGCCAGCAGCTTTTGGCGCCTAGCGGGAGGGGGGATCTACGAGCAGTACTTC
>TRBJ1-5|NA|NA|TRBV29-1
CSVGGSNQPQHF
TGCAGCGTTGGCGGTAGCAATCAGCCCCAGCATTTT
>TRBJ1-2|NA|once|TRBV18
CASSPRLLNYGYTF
TGTGCCAGCTCCCCGAGGCTCCTTAACTATGGCTACACCTTC
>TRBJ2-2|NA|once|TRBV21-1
CASSPGPGLWNTGELFF
TGTGCCAGCAGCCCTGGGCCCGGACTATGGAATACCGGGGAGCTGTTTTTT
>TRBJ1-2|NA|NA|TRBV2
CASSQSGEGYTF
TGTGCCAGCAGTCAATCGGGGGAAGGCTACACCTTC
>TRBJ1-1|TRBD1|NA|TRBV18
CASSETGGTEAFF
TGTGCCAGCTCGGAAACAGGGGGCACTGAAGCTTTCTTT
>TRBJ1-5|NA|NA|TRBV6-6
CASSWEGRQPQHF
TGTGCCAGCAGTTGGGAGGGTAGGCAGCCCCAGCATTTT
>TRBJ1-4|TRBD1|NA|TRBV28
CASSQTGATNEKLFF
TGTGCCAGCAGCCAAACAGGGGCAACTAATGAAAAACTGTTTTTT
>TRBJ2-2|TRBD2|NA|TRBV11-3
CASSLAGTSGSTGELFF
TGTGCCAGCAGCTTAGCTGGGACTAGCGGGAGCACCGGGGAGCTGTTTTTT
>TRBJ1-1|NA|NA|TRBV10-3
CAISEQGAFLPMNTEAFF
TGTGCCATCAGTGAACAGGGTGCTTTCCTACCGATGAACACTGAAGCTTTCTTT